The rows below give T cell receptor beta chains drawn from one sample of a study of identical twins. From the 5' RACE reads, TCRdb called clonotypes with MiXCR, one entry per CDR3 protein. Of some 330,000 distinct CDR3 sequences listed, roughly 9% are singletons. The material sequenced was naive T cells sorted from blood. These receptors were collected from a woman between 45 and 65 years old in good health. Both conserved end residues are part of each CDR3. Fields, in order: V gene, clone size, J gene, CDR3 length, D gene, CDR3 protein, CDR3 DNA. The D gene is left open where the match is weak. Where a row states a size, it is once, few, many or the class of an expanded clone; other rows omit it.

TRBV7-9,.,TRBJ1-1,14,TRBD1,CASRPDRVGTEAFF,TGTGCCAGCAGACCGGACAGGGTGGGGACTGAAGCTTTCTTT
TRBV12-3/TRBV12-4,many,TRBJ2-7,14,TRBD1,CASSPGQGPYEQYF,TGTGCCAGCAGTCCCGGACAGGGCCCCTACGAGCAGTACTTC
TRBV3-1,many,TRBJ2-1,16,.,CASRNSRGGSYNEQFF,TGTGCCAGCAGGAATAGCAGGGGAGGCTCCTACAATGAGCAGTTCTTC
TRBV12-3/TRBV12-4,few,TRBJ2-4,16,.,CASSWGVGLGKNIQYF,TGTGCCAGCAGTTGGGGGGTAGGGCTCGGCAAAAACATTCAGTACTTC
TRBV11-2,few,TRBJ2-4,15,.,CASSPSRLAVNIQYF,TGTGCCAGCAGCCCCTCCCGGTTAGCGGTAAACATTCAGTACTTC
TRBV6-1,.,TRBJ2-2,15,TRBD2,CASSARGLVAGELFF,TGTGCCAGCAGTGCCCGGGGACTAGTCGCTGGGGAGCTGTTTTTT
TRBV10-2,few,TRBJ1-5,15,.,CASSESGGLNQPQHF,TGCGCCAGCAGTGAGTCGGGGGGGCTCAATCAGCCCCAGCATTTT
TRBV20-1,few,TRBJ2-1,15,.,CSARARDPFRNEQFF,TGCAGTGCTAGAGCGCGGGACCCCTTTCGCAATGAGCAGTTCTTC
TRBV5-6,.,TRBJ2-1,18,TRBD1,CASSLGVNRGRRYNEQFF,TGTGCCAGCAGCTTGGGCGTGAACAGGGGGCGACGCTACAATGAGCAGTTCTTC
TRBV20-1,many,TRBJ2-7,16,.,CSARDFALEMSYEQYF,TGCAGTGCTAGAGATTTCGCTCTGGAGATGAGCTACGAGCAGTACTTC
TRBV18,.,TRBJ1-1,14,.,CASSPSGGGTEAFF,TGTGCCAGCTCACCATCGGGTGGTGGGACTGAAGCTTTCTTT
TRBV3-1,.,TRBJ1-4,15,TRBD1,CASSQAGTENEKLFF,TGTGCCAGCAGCCAGGCCGGGACAGAGAATGAAAAACTGTTTTTT
TRBV5-1,many,TRBJ2-1,16,TRBD2,CASSPGLAGVGNEQFF,TGCGCCAGCAGCCCGGGACTAGCGGGAGTAGGCAATGAGCAGTTCTTC
TRBV20-1,few,TRBJ2-1,15,TRBD2,CSARGGTSGRREQFF,TGCAGTGCTAGAGGGGGGACTAGCGGGAGAAGGGAGCAGTTCTTC
TRBV20-1,.,TRBJ2-1,14,TRBD2,CSASREGWGNEQFF,TGCAGTGCTAGTCGGGAGGGCTGGGGCAATGAGCAGTTCTTC
TRBV5-1,.,TRBJ2-1,16,TRBD2,CASSSSTSSSYNEQFF,TGCGCCAGCAGCTCCTCGACTAGCAGCTCCTACAATGAGCAGTTCTTC
TRBV6-6,few,TRBJ2-1,14,.,CASRPGGSYNEQFF,TGTGCCAGCCGACCCGGGGGCTCCTACAATGAGCAGTTCTTC
TRBV12-3/TRBV12-4,few,TRBJ1-5,15,.,CASSFGTLSNQPQHF,TGTGCCAGCAGTTTCGGGACACTAAGCAATCAGCCCCAGCATTTT
TRBV10-3,.,TRBJ2-1,17,TRBD2,CAISESGGLAGGNEQFF,TGTGCCATCAGTGAGTCCGGGGGACTAGCGGGTGGCAATGAGCAGTTCTTC
TRBV29-1,.,TRBJ2-2,12,.,CSVGGRSGELFF,TGCAGCGTTGGGGGACGGTCCGGGGAGCTGTTTTTT
TRBV18,.,TRBJ2-1,14,TRBD1,CDSSGGIGYNEQFF,TGTGACAGCTCAGGGGGAATCGGGTACAATGAGCAGTTCTTC
TRBV11-2,few,TRBJ2-3,17,TRBD2,CASSLLRLAPSTDTQYF,TGTGCCAGCAGCTTACTCCGACTAGCGCCTAGCACAGATACGCAGTATTTT
TRBV2,.,TRBJ2-1,15,.,CASRGLLTTHNEQFF,TGTGCCAGCAGAGGACTGTTGACTACTCACAATGAGCAGTTCTTC
TRBV5-1,few,TRBJ1-1,15,TRBD1,CASSFRQGGNTEAFF,TGCGCCAGCAGCTTCCGACAGGGAGGGAACACTGAAGCTTTCTTT
TRBV24-1,.,TRBJ1-2,14,TRBD1,CATSDLRTGDGYTF,TGTGCCACCAGTGATTTGCGTACAGGGGATGGCTACACCTTC
TRBV4-1,many,TRBJ2-1,13,.,CASSQAGINEQFF,TGCGCCAGCAGCCAAGCGGGTATCAATGAGCAGTTCTTC
TRBV6-5,few,TRBJ2-7,15,TRBD2,CASSPLAGGIYEQYF,TGTGCCAGCAGCCCCCTAGCGGGAGGGATCTACGAGCAGTACTTC
TRBV6-2/TRBV6-3,few,TRBJ1-6,13,.,CASTNGGPSPLHF,TGTGCCAGCACGAATGGGGGCCCTTCACCCCTCCACTTT
TRBV10-3,many,TRBJ2-1,16,TRBD2,CARGRLAGKRCGEQFF,TGTGCCCGAGGGCGACTAGCGGGCAAGAGGTGCGGTGAGCAGTTCTTC
TRBV12-3/TRBV12-4,few,TRBJ2-2,13,TRBD1,CASRQGGTGELFF,TGTGCCAGCCGACAGGGGGGCACCGGGGAGCTGTTTTTT
TRBV15,many,TRBJ2-7,13,.,CATSTLESYEQYF,TGTGCCACCAGCACCTTAGAATCCTACGAGCAGTACTTC
TRBV3-1,few,TRBJ1-5,13,.,CASSILSDQPQHF,TGTGCCAGCAGCATCCTTTCGGATCAGCCCCAGCATTTT
TRBV7-9,.,TRBJ2-1,14,TRBD1,CASSLATGADEQFF,TGTGCCAGCAGCTTAGCGACAGGGGCGGATGAGCAGTTCTTC
TRBV5-4,few,TRBJ2-2,15,.,CASSRGSKNTGELFF,TGTGCCAGCAGCCGCGGAAGCAAGAACACCGGGGAGCTGTTTTTT
TRBV12-3/TRBV12-4,few,TRBJ2-3,13,.,CASRRTYTDTQYF,TGTGCCAGCAGGCGGACCTACACAGATACGCAGTATTTT
TRBV5-1,.,TRBJ1-4,16,.,CASSLATGATNEKLFF,TGCGCCAGCAGCTTGGCCACAGGAGCCACTAATGAAAAACTGTTTTTT
TRBV3-1,many,TRBJ2-1,15,.,CASSPSGLTYNEQFF,TGTGCCAGCAGCCCCTCGGGACTTACCTACAATGAGCAGTTCTTC
TRBV12-3/TRBV12-4,few,TRBJ1-5,15,.,CASSSFGTPNQPQHF,TGTGCCAGCAGTTCATTCGGGACACCCAATCAGCCCCAGCATTTT
TRBV6-1,many,TRBJ2-1,14,TRBD1,CASSGTGIYNEQFF,TGTGCCAGCTCTGGGACAGGGATCTACAATGAGCAGTTCTTC
TRBV20-1,many,TRBJ2-3,14,.,CSATRARGGDTQYF,TGCAGTGCTACCCGGGCCCGAGGGGGAGATACGCAGTATTTT
TRBV5-1,many,TRBJ2-7,14,.,CASSLVGGPYEQYF,TGCGCCAGCAGCTTGGTCGGGGGGCCCTACGAGCAGTACTTC
TRBV25-1,few,TRBJ1-2,11,.,CASSGWYGYTF,TGTGCCAGCAGTGGTTGGTATGGCTACACCTTC
TRBV24-1,many,TRBJ1-6,12,.,CATSRGDSPLHF,TGTGCCACCAGCCGGGGGGATTCACCCCTCCACTTT
TRBV11-2,many,TRBJ2-5,15,.,CASSPDPRRQETQYF,TGTGCCAGCAGTCCGGACCCGAGGAGACAAGAGACCCAGTACTTC
TRBV10-3,many,TRBJ1-2,12,.,CAISSGSYGYTF,TGTGCCATCAGTTCAGGGTCATATGGCTACACCTTC
TRBV24-1,many,TRBJ2-2,14,.,CATSDDPGDGELFF,TGTGCCACCAGTGATGACCCGGGGGACGGGGAGCTGTTTTTT
TRBV12-3/TRBV12-4,.,TRBJ1-2,18,TRBD1,CASSLVRGQRLGSYGYTF,TGTGCCAGCAGTTTAGTTAGGGGACAGAGACTTGGGAGCTATGGCTACACCTTC
TRBV12-3/TRBV12-4,.,TRBJ1-1,14,.,CASSRSLRNTEAFF,TGTGCCAGCAGTCGCAGTTTGAGGAACACTGAAGCTTTCTTT
TRBV29-1,few,TRBJ2-5,14,.,CSVLQAKDRETQYF,TGCAGCGTTCTACAGGCAAAGGACCGGGAGACCCAGTACTTC
TRBV15,.,TRBJ1-5,15,.,CATSRDQGSGQPQHF,TGTGCCACCAGCAGAGATCAGGGGAGTGGTCAGCCCCAGCATTTT